This T cell receptor (beta chain) emerged from a study of response to subunit inactivated influenza vaccine. This clonotype has a handful of counts. The junction had 10 bases not matched to a gene; V was cut back by 5 bases and J by 5 bases. Germline CDR1 LNHDA, CDR2 SQIVND (reference sequence). The CDR3 contains 16 residues. TCRdb re-analysed the RT-PCR reads in MiXCR, keeping a single row per CDR3 protein. In the table there are some 570,000 distinct CDR3 sequences, roughly 10% of which are singletons. This sample was shared with a second study, whose subject was T cells expressing NK-cell markers. In that study: Scientists made TCR beta cDNA using 5'RACE template switching with UMIs. In about 6 donors, dominant CD3+CD56+NKG2C+ clonotypes ranked among the top 10 CD8+ clonotypes. Once again these clonotypes came out on top in the CD3+CD56-NKG2C+ fraction of a few donors.

The chain recombines TRBV19 with TRBJ2-2, with TRBD1 matching over 8 bases. The sample was PBMCs from blood, taken on the day of vaccination. The source of this sequence is a man aged 50-59 years who received an inactivated influenza vaccine. The CDR3 DNA follows: TGTGCCAGTAGTCCAACCAGGGGGCGCTTTACCGGGGAGCTGTTTTTT. Its protein product is CASSPTRGRFTGELFF.